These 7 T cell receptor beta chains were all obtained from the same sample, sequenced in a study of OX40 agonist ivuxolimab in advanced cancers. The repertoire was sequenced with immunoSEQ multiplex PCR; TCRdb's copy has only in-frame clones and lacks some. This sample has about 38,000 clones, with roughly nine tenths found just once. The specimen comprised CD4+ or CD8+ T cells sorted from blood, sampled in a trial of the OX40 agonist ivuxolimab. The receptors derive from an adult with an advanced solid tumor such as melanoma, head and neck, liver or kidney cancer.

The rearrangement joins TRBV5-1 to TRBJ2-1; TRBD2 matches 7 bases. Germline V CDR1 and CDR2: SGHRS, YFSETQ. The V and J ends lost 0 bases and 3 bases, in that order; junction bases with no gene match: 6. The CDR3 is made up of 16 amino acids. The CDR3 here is CASSLDPAGLYNEQFF. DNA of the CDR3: TGCGCCAGCAGCTTGGACCCAGCGGGGCTCTACAATGAGCAGTTCTTC.

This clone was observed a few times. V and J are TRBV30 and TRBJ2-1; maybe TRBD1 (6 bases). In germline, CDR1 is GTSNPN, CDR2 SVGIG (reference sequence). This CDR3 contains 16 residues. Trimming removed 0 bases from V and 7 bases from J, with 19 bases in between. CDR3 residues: CAWSVRQAFEGNEQFF. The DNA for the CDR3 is TGTGCCTGGAGTGTACGACAGGCCTTTGAAGGGAATGAGCAGTTCTTC.

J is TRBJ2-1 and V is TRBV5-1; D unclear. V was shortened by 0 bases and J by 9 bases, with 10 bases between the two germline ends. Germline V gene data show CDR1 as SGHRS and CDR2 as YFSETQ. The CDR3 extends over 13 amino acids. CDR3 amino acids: CASSLAGGPEQFF. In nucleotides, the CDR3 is TGCGCCAGCAGCTTGGCCGGTGGCCCTGAGCAGTTCTTC.

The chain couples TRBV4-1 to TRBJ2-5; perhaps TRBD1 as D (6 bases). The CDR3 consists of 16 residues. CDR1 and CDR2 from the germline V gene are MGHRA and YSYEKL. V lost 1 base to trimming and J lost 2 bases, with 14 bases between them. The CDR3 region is CASSQVEQGLQETQYF. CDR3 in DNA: TGCGCCAGCAGCCAAGTAGAACAGGGTCTTCAAGAGACCCAGTACTTC.

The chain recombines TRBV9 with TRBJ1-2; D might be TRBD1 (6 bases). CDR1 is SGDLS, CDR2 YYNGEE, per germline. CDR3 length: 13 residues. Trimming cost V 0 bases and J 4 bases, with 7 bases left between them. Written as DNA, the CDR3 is TGTGCCAGCAGCGTAGCGGACAGCTATGGCTACACCTTC. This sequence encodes CASSVADSYGYTF. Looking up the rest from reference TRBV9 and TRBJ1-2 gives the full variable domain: DSGVTQTPKHLITATGQRVTLRCSPRSGDLSVYWYQQSLDQGLQFLIQYYNGEERAKGNILERFSAQQFPDLHSELNLSSLELGDSALYFCASSVADSYGYTFGSGTRLTVV.

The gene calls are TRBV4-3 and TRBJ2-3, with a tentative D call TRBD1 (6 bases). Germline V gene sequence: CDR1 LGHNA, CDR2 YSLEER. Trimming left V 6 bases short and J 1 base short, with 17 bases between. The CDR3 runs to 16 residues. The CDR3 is CASRRSLQGGTDTQYF. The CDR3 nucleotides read TGCGCCAGCAGAAGGAGCTTACAGGGTGGCACAGATACGCAGTATTTT.

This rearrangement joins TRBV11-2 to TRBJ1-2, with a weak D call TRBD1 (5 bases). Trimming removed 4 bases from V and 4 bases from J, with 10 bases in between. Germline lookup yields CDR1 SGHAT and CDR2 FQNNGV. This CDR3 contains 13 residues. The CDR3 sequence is CASSSQDIYGYTF. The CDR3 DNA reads TGTGCCAGCAGCTCACAGGATATCTATGGCTACACCTTC.